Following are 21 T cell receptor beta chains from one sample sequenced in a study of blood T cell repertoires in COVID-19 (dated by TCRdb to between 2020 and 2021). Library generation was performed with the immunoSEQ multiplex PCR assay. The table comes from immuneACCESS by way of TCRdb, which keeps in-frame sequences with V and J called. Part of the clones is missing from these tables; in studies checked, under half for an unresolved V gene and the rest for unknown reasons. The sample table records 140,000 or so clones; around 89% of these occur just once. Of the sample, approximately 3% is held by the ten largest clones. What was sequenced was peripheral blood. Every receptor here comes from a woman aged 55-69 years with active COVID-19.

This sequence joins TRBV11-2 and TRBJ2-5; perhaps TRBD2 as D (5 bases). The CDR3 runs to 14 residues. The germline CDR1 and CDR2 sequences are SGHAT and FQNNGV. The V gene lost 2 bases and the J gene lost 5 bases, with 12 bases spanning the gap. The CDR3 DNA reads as TGTGCCAGCAGCTTAAGAATTGGGAGTGAGACCCAGTACTTC. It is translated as CASSLRIGSETQYF.

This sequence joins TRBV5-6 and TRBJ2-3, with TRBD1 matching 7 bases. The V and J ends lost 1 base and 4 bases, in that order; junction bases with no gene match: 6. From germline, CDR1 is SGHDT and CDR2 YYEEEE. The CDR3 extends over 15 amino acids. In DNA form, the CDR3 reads TGTGCCAGCAGCTTGTACAGGGGAAAGGCAGATACGCAGTATTTT. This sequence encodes CASSLYRGKADTQYF.

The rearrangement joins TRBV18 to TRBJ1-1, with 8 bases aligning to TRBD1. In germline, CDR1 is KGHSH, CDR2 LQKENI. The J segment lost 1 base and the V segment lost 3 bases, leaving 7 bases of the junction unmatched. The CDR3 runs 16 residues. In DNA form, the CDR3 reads TGTGCCAGCTCACCGCGGGGGACAGGCCAGAACACTGAAGCTTTCTTT. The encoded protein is CASSPRGTGQNTEAFF.

The CDR3 is CASSLKGAANYGYTF. As DNA, the CDR3 is TGTGCCAGCAGCCTTAAGGGGGCAGCCAACTATGGCTACACCTTC. The chain links TRBV27 to TRBJ1-2; 7 bases are a match to TRBD1. Germline-derived CDR1 and CDR2 are MNHEY and SMNVEV (reference sequence). The ends lost 6 bases at V and 2 bases at J; junction bases unmatched: 9. This CDR3 has 15 residues.

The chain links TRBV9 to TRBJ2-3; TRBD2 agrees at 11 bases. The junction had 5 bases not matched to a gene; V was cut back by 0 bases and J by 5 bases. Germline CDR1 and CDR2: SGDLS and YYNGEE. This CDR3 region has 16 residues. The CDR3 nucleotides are TGTGCCAGCAGCGTAGGACTAGCGGGAAAAGGAGATACGCAGTATTTT. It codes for CASSVGLAGKGDTQYF.

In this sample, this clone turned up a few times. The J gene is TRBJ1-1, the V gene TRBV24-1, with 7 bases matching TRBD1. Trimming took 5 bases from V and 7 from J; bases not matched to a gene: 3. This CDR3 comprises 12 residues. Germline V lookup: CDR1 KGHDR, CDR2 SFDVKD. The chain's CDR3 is CATSVRTGEAFF. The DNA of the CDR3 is TGTGCCACCAGTGTTAGGACAGGTGAAGCTTTCTTT.

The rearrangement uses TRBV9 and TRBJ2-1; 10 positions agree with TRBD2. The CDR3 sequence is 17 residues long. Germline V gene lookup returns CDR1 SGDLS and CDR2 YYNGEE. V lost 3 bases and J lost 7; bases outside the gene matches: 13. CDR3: CASSGEEREGLWNEQFF. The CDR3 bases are TGTGCCAGCAGCGGAGAGGAGCGGGAGGGCCTCTGGAATGAGCAGTTCTTC.

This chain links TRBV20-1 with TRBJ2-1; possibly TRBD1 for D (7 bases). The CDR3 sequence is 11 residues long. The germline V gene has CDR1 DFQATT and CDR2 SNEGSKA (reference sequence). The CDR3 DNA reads TGCACCCCAGGGGGGTACAATGAGCAGTTCTTC. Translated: CTPGGYNEQFF.

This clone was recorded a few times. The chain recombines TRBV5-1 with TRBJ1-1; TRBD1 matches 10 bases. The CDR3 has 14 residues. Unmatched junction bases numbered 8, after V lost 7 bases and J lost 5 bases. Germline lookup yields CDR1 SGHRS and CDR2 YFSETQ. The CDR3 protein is CASYLGTGVTEAFF. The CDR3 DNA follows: TGCGCCAGCTACCTCGGGACAGGGGTGACTGAAGCTTTCTTT. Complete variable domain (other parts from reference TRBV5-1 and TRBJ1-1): KAGVTQTPRYLIKTRGQQVTLSCSPISGHRSVSWYQQTPGQGLQFLFEYFSETQRNKGNFPGRFSGRQFSNSRSEMNVSTLELGDSALYLCASYLGTGVTEAFFGQGTRLTVV.

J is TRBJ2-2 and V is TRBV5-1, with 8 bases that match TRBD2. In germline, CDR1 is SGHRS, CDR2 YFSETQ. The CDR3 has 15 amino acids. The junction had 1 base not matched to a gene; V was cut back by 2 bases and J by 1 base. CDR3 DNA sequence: TGCGCCAGCAGCTTCAGCGGGGGGAACACCGGGGAGCTGTTTTTT. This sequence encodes CASSFSGGNTGELFF. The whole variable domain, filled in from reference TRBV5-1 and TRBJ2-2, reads KAGVTQTPRYLIKTRGQQVTLSCSPISGHRSVSWYQQTPGQGLQFLFEYFSETQRNKGNFPGRFSGRQFSNSRSEMNVSTLELGDSALYLCASSFSGGNTGELFFGEGSRLTVL.

The CDR3 DNA sequence: TGTGCCAGCATCCGAGGGGGCGGCTATGGCTACACCTTC. It specifies CASIRGGGYGYTF. The chain uses TRBV28 and TRBJ1-2, with TRBD1 matching 7 bases. The trim removed 7 bases at V and 4 bases at J, leaving 6 bases unmatched. CDR1 and CDR2 (germline): MDHEN, SYDVKM. This CDR3 has 13 residues.

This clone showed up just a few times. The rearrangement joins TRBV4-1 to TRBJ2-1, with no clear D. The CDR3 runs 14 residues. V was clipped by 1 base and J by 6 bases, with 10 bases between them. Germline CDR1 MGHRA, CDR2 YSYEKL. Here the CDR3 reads CASSQGLLSNEQFF. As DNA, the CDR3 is TGCGCCAGCAGCCAAGGATTGCTGAGCAATGAGCAGTTCTTC.

The CDR3 reads CASSLLSGRTDTQYF. In DNA form, the CDR3 reads TGTGCCAGCAGCCTACTAAGCGGACGCACAGATACGCAGTATTTT. The chain links TRBV3-1 (or the pseudogene TRBV3-2) to TRBJ2-3; weak D call: TRBD2 (5 bases). Germline V gene lookup returns CDR1 LGHDT and CDR2 YNNKEL (reference sequence). The CDR3 is 15 residues long. V was shortened by 4 bases and J by 1 base, with 12 bases between the two germline ends.

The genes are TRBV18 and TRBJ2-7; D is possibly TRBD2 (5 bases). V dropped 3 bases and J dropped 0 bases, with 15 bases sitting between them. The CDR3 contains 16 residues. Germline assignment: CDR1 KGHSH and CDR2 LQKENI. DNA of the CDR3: TGTGCCAGCTCACCTTCGAGCGGACCTCGCTCCTACGAGCAGTACTTC. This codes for CASSPSSGPRSYEQYF. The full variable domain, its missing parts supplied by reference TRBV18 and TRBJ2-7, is NAGVMQNPRHLVRRRGQEARLRCSPMKGHSHVYWYRQLPEEGLKFMVYLQKENIIDESGMPKERFSAEFPKEGPSILRIQQVVRGDSAAYFCASSPSSGPRSYEQYFGPGTRLTVT.

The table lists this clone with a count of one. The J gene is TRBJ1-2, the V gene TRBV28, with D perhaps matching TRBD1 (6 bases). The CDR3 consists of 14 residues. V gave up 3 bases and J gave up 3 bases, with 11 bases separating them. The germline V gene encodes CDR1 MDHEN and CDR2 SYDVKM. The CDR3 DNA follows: TGTGCCAGCAGTTTCCCAGGGGCCTACTATGGCTACACCTTC. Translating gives CASSFPGAYYGYTF.

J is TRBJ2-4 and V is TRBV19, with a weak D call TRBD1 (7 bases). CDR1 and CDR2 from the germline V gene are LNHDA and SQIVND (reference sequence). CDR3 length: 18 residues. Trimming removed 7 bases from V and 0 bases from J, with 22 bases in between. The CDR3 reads CASIFYRGGFLAKNIQYF. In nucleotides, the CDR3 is TGTGCCAGTATTTTTTACAGGGGAGGATTCTTAGCCAAAAACATTCAGTACTTC.

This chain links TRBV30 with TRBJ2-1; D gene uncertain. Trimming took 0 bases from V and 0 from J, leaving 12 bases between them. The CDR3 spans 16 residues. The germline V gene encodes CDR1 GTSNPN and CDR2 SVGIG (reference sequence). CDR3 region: CAWSVFGHSSYNEQFF. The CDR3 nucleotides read TGTGCCTGGAGTGTATTTGGCCACAGCTCCTACAATGAGCAGTTCTTC.

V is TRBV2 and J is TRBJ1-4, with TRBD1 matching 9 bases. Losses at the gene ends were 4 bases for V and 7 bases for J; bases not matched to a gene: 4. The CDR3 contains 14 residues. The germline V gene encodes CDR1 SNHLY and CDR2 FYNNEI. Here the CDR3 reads CASSGQGGSEKLFF. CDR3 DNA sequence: TGTGCCAGCAGTGGACAGGGGGGGAGTGAAAAACTGTTTTTT. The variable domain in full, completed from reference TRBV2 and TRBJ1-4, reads EPEVTQTPSHQVTQMGQEVILRCVPISNHLYFYWYRQILGQKVEFLVSFYNNEISEKSEIFDDQFSVERPDGSNFTLKIRSTKLEDSAMYFCASSGQGGSEKLFFGSGTQLSVL.

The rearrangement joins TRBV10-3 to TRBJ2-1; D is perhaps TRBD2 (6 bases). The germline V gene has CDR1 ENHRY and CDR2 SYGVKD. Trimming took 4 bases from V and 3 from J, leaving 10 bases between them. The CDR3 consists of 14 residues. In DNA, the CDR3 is TGTGCCATCAGTGTGGCTAGCGACTACAATGAGCAGTTCTTC. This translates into CAISVASDYNEQFF.

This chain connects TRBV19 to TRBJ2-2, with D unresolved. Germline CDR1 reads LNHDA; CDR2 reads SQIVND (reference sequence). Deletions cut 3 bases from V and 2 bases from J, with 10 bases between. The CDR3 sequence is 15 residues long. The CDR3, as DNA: TGTGCCAGTAGTATTCTTGTGGCAAACACCGGGGAGCTGTTTTTT. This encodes CASSILVANTGELFF.

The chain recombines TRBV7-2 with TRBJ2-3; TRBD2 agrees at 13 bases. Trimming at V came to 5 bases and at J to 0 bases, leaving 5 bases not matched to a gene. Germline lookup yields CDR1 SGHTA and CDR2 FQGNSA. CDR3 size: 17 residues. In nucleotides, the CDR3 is TGTGCCAGCAGCCCCGGGACTAGCGGGATGAGCACAGATACGCAGTATTTT. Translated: CASSPGTSGMSTDTQYF.